One sample yielded the 21 T cell receptor beta chains listed below, sequenced in a study of blood T cell repertoires in COVID-19. The table came from immunoSEQ multiplex PCR; TCRdb's copy has only in-frame clones and leaves some out. The sample includes about 170,000 clones, about 88% seen only once; the top ten take approximately 6.5%. Material for sequencing was peripheral blood. Receptors were obtained from a woman older than 75 in a cohort sampled during active or convalescent COVID-19.

The rearrangement links TRBV6-5 to TRBJ1-3, with TRBD1 identical over 7 bases. CDR1 and CDR2 from the germline V gene are MNHEY and SVGAGI. The V segment lost 8 bases and the J segment 3 bases; nucleotides outside the gene matches: 7. The CDR3 is 14 amino acids. The CDR3 loop reads CASSLTGDGNTIYF. In DNA, the CDR3 is TGTGCCAGCTCTCTAACAGGGGATGGAAACACCATATATTTT.

V gene TRBV27 combines with J gene TRBJ1-3; 9 bases are a match to TRBD1. V shed 6 bases and J 1 base; nucleotides not matched to a gene: 13. The CDR3 extends over 18 amino acids. CDR1 and CDR2 (germline): MNHEY, SMNVEV (reference sequence). Here the CDR3 reads CASRRLRPGQGSGNTIYF. CDR3 nucleotides: TGTGCCAGCAGGCGATTGAGACCGGGACAGGGATCTGGAAACACCATATATTTT.

The chain combines TRBV25-1 with TRBJ1-5; D gene uncertain. V lost 1 base and J lost 6, with 4 bases in between. Per germline, CDR1 MGHDK and CDR2 SYGVNS. The CDR3 is made up of 12 amino acids. CDR3 amino acids: CASSESGQPQHF. The CDR3 DNA reads TGTGCCAGCAGTGAATCGGGTCAGCCCCAGCATTTT. Full variable domain (rest looked up from reference TRBV25-1 and TRBJ1-5): EADIYQTPRYLVIGTGKKITLECSQTMGHDKMYWYQQDPGMELHLIHYSYGVNSTEKGDLSSESTVSRIRTEHFPLTLESARPSHTSQYLCASSESGQPQHFGDGTRLSIL.

This sequence joins TRBV6-5 and TRBJ2-1, with TRBD2 identical over 10 bases. Germline loops: CDR1 MNHEY, CDR2 SVGAGI. This CDR3 spans 13 amino acids. The V gene end was trimmed by 6 bases and the J gene end by 5 bases; junction bases not matched to a gene: 1. The CDR3 DNA reads TGTGCCAGCAGAACTAGCGGGAACAATGAGCAGTTCTTC. This encodes CASRTSGNNEQFF.

This clone appeared a single time. The chain is built from TRBV27 and TRBJ1-2, with D possibly matching TRBD1 (6 bases). The CDR3 covers 13 residues. Trimming shortened V by 10 bases and J by 7 bases, and 19 bases separated the two germline ends. The germline V gene has CDR1 MNHEY and CDR2 SMNVEV (reference sequence). CDR3 amino acids: CATRTGLVRGYTF. DNA of the CDR3: TGTGCCACCAGAACAGGGCTTGTGCGTGGCTACACCTTC.

The rearrangement links TRBV28 to TRBJ1-4; a possible D gene is TRBD1 (5 bases). CDR1 and CDR2 (germline): MDHEN, SYDVKM. V lost 0 bases to trimming and J lost 6 bases, with 8 bases between them. This CDR3 is 14 amino acids long. The CDR3 region has the DNA TGTGCCAGCAGTTTATGGGGAGGGGATGAAAAACTGTTTTTT. Translating gives CASSLWGGDEKLFF.

The chain carries TRBV6-5 and TRBJ2-2; 10 bases match TRBD1. Unmatched junction bases numbered 0, after V lost 4 bases and J lost 1 base. The germline gives CDR1 MNHEY, CDR2 SVGAGI. There are 15 residues in the CDR3. For the CDR3, the DNA is TGTGCCAGCAGTTGGGACAGGGGGAACACCGGGGAGCTGTTTTTT. Its protein is CASSWDRGNTGELFF.

This clone was counted a few times. The chain recombines TRBV7-9 with TRBJ2-5; 13 positions match TRBD2. Germline CDR1 SEHNR, CDR2 FQNEAQ (reference sequence). Losses at the gene ends were 1 base for V and 4 bases for J; bases not matched to a gene: 6. The CDR3 sequence is 17 residues long. The DNA for the CDR3 is TGTGCCAGCAGCTTAGTGACTAGCGGGAGGCGAGGAGAGACCCAGTACTTC. Protein sequence: CASSLVTSGRRGETQYF.

The V call is TRBV6-2 or TRBV6-3, the J call TRBJ1-6, with TRBD1 as a possible D gene (6 bases). V lost 2 bases and J 6 bases, leaving 8 bases between the germline ends. CDR3 length: 14 residues. Germline V gene data show CDR1 as MNHEY and CDR2 as SVGEGT. This CDR3 is CASSYDRRNSPLHF. The CDR3 DNA sequence: TGTGCCAGCAGTTACGACAGGCGTAATTCACCCCTCCACTTT.

V is TRBV5-6 and J is TRBJ2-7, with TRBD2 matching over 8 bases. The CDR3 loop spans 18 amino acids. With V trimmed by 4 bases and J by 2 bases, 17 bases remained unmatched. Germline CDR1 and CDR2: SGHDT and YYEEEE. In DNA, the CDR3 is TGTGCCAGCAGCCCAGACGACCCCTTAACTAGCGGTCCCTACGAGCAGTACGTC. Its translation is CASSPDDPLTSGPYEQYV.

This chain joins TRBV4-1 and TRBJ2-3; no reliable D call. The germline V gene has CDR1 MGHRA and CDR2 YSYEKL. V shed 1 base and J shed 2 bases, with 10 bases lying between them. This CDR3 has 15 residues. The CDR3 nucleotides are TGCGCCAGCAGCCAAGCCGGGTATCTCACAGATACGCAGTATTTT. Translating it yields CASSQAGYLTDTQYF.

This sequence joins TRBV7-2 and TRBJ1-5; 9 nucleotides match TRBD1. This CDR3 region has 14 residues. Trimming removed 2 bases from V and 6 bases from J; junction bases left unmatched: 2. Germline CDR1 SGHTA, CDR2 FQGNSA. This chain's CDR3 is CASSLRQGVQPQHF. CDR3 DNA sequence: TGTGCCAGCAGCTTAAGACAGGGGGTTCAGCCCCAGCATTTT.

This rearrangement joins TRBV19 to TRBJ1-5; D gene uncertain. The ends were cut back, 0 bases at V and 1 base at J, with 7 bases in the middle. The CDR3 has 15 amino acids. The germline V gene has CDR1 LNHDA and CDR2 SQIVND (reference sequence). The CDR3 is CASSIDHGSNQPQHF. The CDR3 DNA reads as TGTGCCAGTAGTATAGATCACGGGAGCAATCAGCCCCAGCATTTT. Together with reference TRBV19 and TRBJ1-5, the CDR3 gives the full variable domain: DGGITQSPKYLFRKEGQNVTLSCEQNLNHDAMYWYRQDPGQGLRLIYYSQIVNDFQKGDIAEGYSVSREKKESFPLTVTSAQKNPTAFYLCASSIDHGSNQPQHFGDGTRLSIL.

The V call is TRBV5-1, the J call TRBJ2-5; D may be TRBD2 (6 bases). The V gene lost 3 bases and the J gene lost 2 bases, with 14 bases spanning the gap. Germline-derived CDR1 and CDR2 are SGHRS and YFSETQ. The CDR3 is 15 residues long. The CDR3: CASSYTGTQQETQYF. CDR3 sequence (DNA): TGCGCCAGCAGCTACACCGGGACTCAACAAGAGACCCAGTACTTC.

This clone was observed a few times. The V gene is TRBV28, the J gene TRBJ1-5, with 7 bases lining up with TRBD1. The V segment lost 1 base and the J segment 6 bases; nucleotides outside the gene matches: 3. In germline, CDR1 is MDHEN, CDR2 SYDVKM. This CDR3 is 14 amino acids long. This chain's CDR3 is CASSLYRGGQPQHF. CDR3 DNA sequence: TGTGCCAGCAGTTTATACAGGGGTGGTCAGCCCCAGCATTTT.

The chain couples TRBV30 to TRBJ1-6; the D is unclear. V gave up 3 bases and J gave up 13 bases, with 16 bases separating them. The CDR3 is made up of 13 amino acids. The germline gives CDR1 GTSNPN, CDR2 SVGIG (reference sequence). DNA for the CDR3: TGTGCCTGGAGGAGGTTTTTTGGTGCGCCCCTCCACTTT. Its translation is CAWRRFFGAPLHF.

The chain joins TRBV29-1 to TRBJ2-7; the match to TRBD2 covers 12 bases. The length of the CDR3 is 14 residues. Trimming removed 1 base from V and 2 bases from J; junction bases left unmatched: 0. Looked up from germline, CDR1 is SQVTM and CDR2 is ANQGSEA. The CDR3 is CSVEGLAGAYEQYF. The DNA for the CDR3 is TGCAGCGTTGAAGGACTAGCGGGGGCCTACGAGCAGTACTTC.

The V call is TRBV20-1, the J call TRBJ1-2; 9 nucleotides align to TRBD1. Germline assignment: CDR1 DFQATT and CDR2 SNEGSKA (reference sequence). CDR3 length equals 11 residues. The CDR3 DNA reads as TGCCTAGGACAGGGGAACGATGGCTACACCTTC. Its protein product is CLGQGNDGYTF.

The CDR3 protein is CASSQVTRDMVEKLFF. The CDR3 DNA is TGTGCCAGCAGCCAAGTGACCCGGGACATGGTGGAAAAACTGTTTTTT. J is TRBJ1-4 and V is TRBV3-1 (or the pseudogene TRBV3-2), with a tentative D call TRBD1 (6 bases). The germline V gene has CDR1 LGHDT and CDR2 YNNKEL (reference sequence). Deletions cut 1 base from V and 8 bases from J, with 17 bases between. The CDR3 covers 16 residues.

The chain uses TRBV2 and TRBJ1-4; 8 bases agree with TRBD1. Per germline, CDR1 SNHLY and CDR2 FYNNEI. The CDR3 loop spans 16 amino acids. The ends lost 5 bases at V and 4 bases at J; junction bases unmatched: 9. The CDR3, as DNA: TGTGCCAGCAGTACAGACGGACAGGGCGGTAATGAAAAACTGTTTTTT. Its translation is CASSTDGQGGNEKLFF.

The chain combines TRBV20-1 with TRBJ1-2; D is unresolved. CDR3 length: 13 amino acids. Trimming pared 3 bases from V and 2 bases from J, leaving 10 bases between. Germline V lookup: CDR1 DFQATT, CDR2 SNEGSKA (reference sequence). CDR3 amino acids: CSASPRANYGYTF. The CDR3 DNA follows: TGCAGTGCTAGTCCGCGGGCAAACTATGGCTACACCTTC.